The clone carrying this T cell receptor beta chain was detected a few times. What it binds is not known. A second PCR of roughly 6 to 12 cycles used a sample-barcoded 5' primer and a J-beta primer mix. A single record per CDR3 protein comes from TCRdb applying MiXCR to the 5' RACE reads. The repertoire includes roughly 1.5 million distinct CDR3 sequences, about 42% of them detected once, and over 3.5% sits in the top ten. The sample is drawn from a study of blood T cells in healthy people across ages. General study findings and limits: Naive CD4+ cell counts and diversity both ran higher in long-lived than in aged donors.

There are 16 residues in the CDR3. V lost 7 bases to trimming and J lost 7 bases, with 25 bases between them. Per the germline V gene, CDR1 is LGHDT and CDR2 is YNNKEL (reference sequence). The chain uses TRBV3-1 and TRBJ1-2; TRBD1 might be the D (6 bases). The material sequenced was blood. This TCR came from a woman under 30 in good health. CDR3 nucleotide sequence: TGTGCCAGCACCCTTGGAGGACAGAGTGGGTTTACTGGCTACACCTTC. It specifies CASTLGGQSGFTGYTF.